This is a list of T cell receptor beta chains from one sample in a study of T cells in Graves' hyperthyroidism and ophthalmopathy. One entry per CDR3 protein results from TCRdb running MiXCR on the multiplex PCR reads. The table has roughly 700,000 distinct CDR3 sequences, just over 35% seen once. Sequencing input: blood. These receptors originate from a woman between 40 and 50 years old with Graves' hyperthyroidism. The CDR3 runs from the conserved cysteine through the conserved F or W. The order of the fields is V gene, J gene, D gene, CDR3 protein. The D gene is left open where the match is weak.

TRBV9	TRBJ1-2	-	CASSAGGGAPGYTF
TRBV5-1	TRBJ1-6	TRBD1	CASSLLTGLGSPLHF
TRBV7-2	TRBJ2-7	-	CASSLIPEGEQYF
TRBV2	TRBJ2-5	-	CASSESTGRETQYF
TRBV10-3	TRBJ2-5	-	CAIAPGEETQYF
TRBV29-1	TRBJ1-1	-	CSAIGAFF
TRBV12-3/TRBV12-4	TRBJ1-1	-	CAIASGTEAFF
TRBV10-2	TRBJ2-5	TRBD2	CASSAGGTSGRSEETQYF
TRBV20-1	TRBJ2-7	-	CSACPQENEQYF
TRBV5-5	TRBJ2-3	-	CASSLPGADTQYF
TRBV6-1	TRBJ2-2	TRBD1	CASSRNRGSNTGELFF
TRBV7-2	TRBJ1-1	-	CASSTAGPTEAFF
TRBV12-3/TRBV12-4	TRBJ2-2	-	CASSLMVPGELFF
TRBV7-9	TRBJ1-1	TRBD1	CASRRDSLNTEAFF
TRBV3-1	TRBJ2-5	-	CASSQEPGEETQYF
TRBV19	TRBJ1-1	-	CASSMGFGNTEAFF
TRBV7-2	TRBJ1-6	-	CASSLANPGGGSPLHF
TRBV10-3	TRBJ1-6	-	CAISRGVLNSPLHF
TRBV25-1	TRBJ2-2	TRBD1	CASSERGTVNTGELFF
TRBV7-6	TRBJ1-1	-	CASRLPGRQTEAFF
TRBV15	TRBJ2-3	-	CATSRDRVDTQYF
TRBV10-3	TRBJ2-7	TRBD2	CASSYVASGPYGQYF
TRBV29-1	TRBJ2-7	TRBD1	CSVGPGQGTADYEQYF
TRBV7-9	TRBJ2-5	-	CASSREGFQETQYF
TRBV29-1	TRBJ2-7	-	CSVATMAGLQYEQYF
TRBV10-3	TRBJ1-5	-	CAISTGPTGQPQHF
TRBV4-2	TRBJ1-1	-	CASSQSDAGNTEAFF
TRBV4-3	TRBJ1-2	-	CASSQVQGYYGYTF
TRBV7-9	TRBJ1-6	-	CASSLQGIHNSPLHF
TRBV19	TRBJ1-1	TRBD1	CASSIPGQGAGTEAFF
TRBV7-3	TRBJ2-7	-	CASSRAFPGTLTSHEQYF
TRBV7-2	TRBJ1-1	TRBD1	CASSLAFRGTGSTEAFF
TRBV10-3	TRBJ1-5	TRBD1	CAISEKGALQPQHF
TRBV19	TRBJ2-7	TRBD1	CASSGAGTGNYEQYF
TRBV7-2	TRBJ2-6	-	CASSLVHLGANVLTF
TRBV19	TRBJ1-2	-	CASMVGYGYTF
TRBV5-1	TRBJ2-2	-	CASSLFLGADGHQSKTGELFF
TRBV10-3	TRBJ2-7	-	CAISVLGTGNSEQYF
TRBV7-2	TRBJ1-2	-	CASSQRVDYGYTF
TRBV28	TRBJ2-7	-	CASSLIGRNDEQYF
TRBV5-1	TRBJ2-7	-	CASSRFRVYSYEQYF
TRBV9	TRBJ1-1	-	CASSQVFAANTEAFF
TRBV19	TRBJ1-4	-	CASSPGGLLEEKLFF
TRBV20-1	TRBJ1-2	-	CSAVGGVGYTF
TRBV10-3	TRBJ2-2	TRBD2	CAISDQRAGANTGELFF
TRBV19	TRBJ1-2	TRBD1	CASSPTGANGYTF
TRBV10-3	TRBJ2-7	-	CASSYSGGYYEQYF
TRBV5-1	TRBJ1-3	TRBD1	CASRVTGSGNTIYF
TRBV10-3	TRBJ2-6	-	CAISVDAGANVLTF
TRBV7-2	TRBJ1-6	-	CASTSPDLGTLHF
TRBV7-8	TRBJ1-1	-	CASSFSQGTEAFF
TRBV6-2/TRBV6-3	TRBJ1-1	-	CASRTERGGTEAFF
TRBV10-3	TRBJ1-5	-	CAINKDGDGQPQHF
TRBV12-3/TRBV12-4	TRBJ2-7	TRBD1	CASSFKQGAYEQYF
TRBV20-1	TRBJ2-5	TRBD2	CSARDRRTSGTQETQYF
TRBV7-9	TRBJ2-7	-	CASSPAGKKSEQYF
TRBV7-8	TRBJ1-1	-	CASSPADRSTEAFF
TRBV18	TRBJ1-5	TRBD1	CASSIGQGNQHF
TRBV10-1	TRBJ1-1	TRBD1	CASNPGQTNTEAFF
TRBV6-5	TRBJ2-7	TRBD1	CASSRTGTSYEQYF